The entry that follows covers one T cell receptor beta chain sequence. These data belong to a study of blood T cell repertoires in COVID-19. On the study more broadly: Spain, Italy and the United States supplied samples that represented acute and convalescent COVID-19.

How the authors handled the data: Reference gene primer amplification gave estimated nucleated cell counts. Some clones are missing from TCRdb's copy, which holds only in-frame ones; the method was immunoSEQ multiplex PCR. V and J calls and clone size are copied from that table; D and trimming were computed from the DNA. The sample contains under 350,000 clones, 90% of which appear only once. Seattle patients were enrolled while actively infected and followed longitudinally. V shed 3 bases and J shed 9 bases, with 21 bases lying between them. The germline V gene has CDR1 MDHEN and CDR2 SYDVKM. The CDR3 contains 16 residues.

What was sequenced was peripheral blood. The clonotype was recovered from a woman in her 30s with COVID-19, enrolled during active disease. The V and J genes are TRBV28 and TRBJ2-1; TRBD1 might be the D (6 bases). DNA of the CDR3: TGTGCCAGCAGTTTTGGGACCCCCTCCGGGACAAGTGAGCAGTTCTTC. As protein: CASSFGTPSGTSEQFF.